This entry features one T cell receptor beta chain sequence. cDNA came from about 0.51 to 1 ug RNA primed by random hexamers. A single record per CDR3 protein comes from TCRdb applying MiXCR to the immunoSEQ multiplex PCR reads. The sample lists some 100,000 distinct CDR3 sequences, roughly 95% occurring once. The data were taken from a study of CD8 T cells in Susac syndrome. The V and J ends lost 8 bases and 4 bases respectively, with 8 bases between them. The CDR3 runs to 11 residues. Germline V gene data show CDR1 as MDHEN and CDR2 as SYDVKM. This receptor was obtained from a human donor in good health. The sequenced material came from CD4+ T cells from PBMCs. The chain is built from TRBV28 and TRBJ1-2; possibly TRBD1 for D (6 bases). Written as DNA, the CDR3 is TGTGCCAGCTACAGGGCCTATGGCTACACCTTC. As protein: CASYRAYGYTF.